Listed here are 26 T cell receptor beta chains from one sample, sequenced in a study of STAT5B mutations in CD4+ large granular lymphocyte leukemia. TCRdb's table, derived via immunoSEQ multiplex PCR, lists solely in-frame clones and lacks some. In the table there are approximately 27,000 clones, approximately 81% of which are singletons. The sequenced material came from CD4+ T cells from blood buffy coats. These receptor sequences come from a human donor in good health.

The chain employs TRBV11-2 and TRBJ2-5; possible D gene TRBD2, 6 bases. Germline V gene sequence: CDR1 SGHAT, CDR2 FQNNGV. The ends were cut back, 0 bases at V and 2 bases at J, with 16 bases in the middle. The CDR3 contains 17 residues. The CDR3, as DNA: TGTGCCAGCAGCTTAGATGTGAGTGGGGAGGCACAAGAGACCCAGTACTTC. Its protein product is CASSLDVSGEAQETQYF.

The chain employs TRBV2 and TRBJ2-5, with TRBD2 matching 13 bases. Trimming removed 6 bases from V and 9 bases from J; junction bases left unmatched: 4. This CDR3 contains 13 residues. Germline V gives CDR1 SNHLY, CDR2 FYNNEI. The CDR3, as DNA: TGTGCCAGCAGGACGACTAGCGGGAGGCCCCAGTACTTC. Residues: CASRTTSGRPQYF.

The chain recombines TRBV10-2 with TRBJ1-3; D remains unclear. V lost 3 bases, J lost 2 bases, and 14 bases lay in between. CDR1 and CDR2 from the germline V gene are WSHSY and SAAADI. The CDR3 covers 16 residues. The CDR3 DNA reads TGCGCCAGCAGTGAATACGAACGTGGGGCTGGAAACACCATATATTTT. This encodes CASSEYERGAGNTIYF.

This chain joins TRBV29-1 and TRBJ1-6, with D possibly matching TRBD1 (6 bases). The CDR3 runs 14 residues. The V and J ends lost 4 bases and 3 bases respectively, with 10 bases between them. In germline, CDR1 is SQVTM, CDR2 ANQGSEA. The CDR3 loop reads CSVGEGHYNSPLHF. For the CDR3, the DNA is TGCAGCGTTGGAGAGGGACACTATAATTCACCCCTCCACTTT. Together with reference TRBV29-1 and TRBJ1-6, the CDR3 gives the full variable domain: SAVISQKPSRDICQRGTSLTIQCQVDSQVTMMFWYRQQPGQSLTLIATANQGSEATYESGFVIDKFPISRPNLTFSTLTVSNMSPEDSSIYLCSVGEGHYNSPLHFGNGTRLTVT.

This clone was picked up one time. The CDR3 here is CASSLSSRAGSTNEKLFF. The CDR3 nucleotides are TGTGCCAGCAGCTTAAGTTCCAGGGCAGGTTCAACTAATGAAAAACTGTTTTTT. The chain has TRBV7-2 and TRBJ1-4; D perhaps matches TRBD1 (5 bases). This CDR3 region has 18 residues. CDR1 and CDR2 from the germline V gene are SGHTA and FQGNSA. V was clipped by 2 bases and J by 0 bases, with 16 bases between them.

This chain joins TRBV9 and TRBJ2-6; no firm D call. V was clipped by 0 bases and J by 4 bases, with 8 bases between them. Per germline, CDR1 SGDLS and CDR2 YYNGEE. The CDR3 has 15 amino acids. CDR3 sequence: CASSVALSGANVLTF. CDR3 nucleotides: TGTGCCAGCAGCGTAGCCCTCTCGGGGGCCAACGTCCTGACTTTC. The whole variable domain, filled in from reference TRBV9 and TRBJ2-6, reads DSGVTQTPKHLITATGQRVTLRCSPRSGDLSVYWYQQSLDQGLQFLIQYYNGEERAKGNILERFSAQQFPDLHSELNLSSLELGDSALYFCASSVALSGANVLTFGAGSRLTVL.

This clone appeared once. J is TRBJ2-2 and V is TRBV6-1; no definite D call. The CDR3 contains 15 residues. In germline, CDR1 is MNHNS, CDR2 SASEGT. Deletions cut 1 base from V and 5 bases from J, with 11 bases between. CDR3 sequence reads: CASSEVYRRTGELFF. The DNA for the CDR3 is TGTGCCAGCAGTGAAGTTTACCGCCGGACCGGGGAGCTGTTTTTT.

This clone was observed once. This chain uses TRBV6-5 with TRBJ1-3; D is unresolved. The germline V and J ends were trimmed by 6 bases and 1 base, with 13 bases remaining between them. Germline loops: CDR1 MNHEY, CDR2 SVGAGI. The CDR3 totals 15 residues. In DNA, the CDR3 is TGTGCCAGCAGGAGTGTCCAGGATTCTGGAAACACCATATATTTT. Translating it yields CASRSVQDSGNTIYF.

The chain employs TRBV4-3 and TRBJ2-4; a weak D match, TRBD2 (6 bases). V was trimmed by 4 bases and J by 0 bases, leaving 13 bases between them. This CDR3 has 16 amino acids. Germline V gene lookup returns CDR1 LGHNA and CDR2 YSLEER. The DNA of the CDR3 is TGCGCCAGCAGCCCGGTAGCGGACATAGCCAAAAACATTCAGTACTTC. Protein sequence: CASSPVADIAKNIQYF.

The V gene is TRBV28, the J gene TRBJ2-3; maybe TRBD1 (5 bases). V dropped 1 base and J dropped 3 bases, with 8 bases sitting between them. Germline assignment: CDR1 MDHEN and CDR2 SYDVKM. The CDR3 is 14 residues long. For the CDR3, the DNA is TGTGCCAGCAGTTTATCACAGGAAACAGATACGCAGTATTTT. This sequence encodes CASSLSQETDTQYF.

The V call is TRBV4-2, the J call TRBJ2-5; TRBD2 agrees at 9 bases. Germline CDR1 and CDR2: LGHNA and YNFKEQ. V dropped 0 bases and J dropped 6; count of bases not matched to a gene: 8. This CDR3 contains 16 residues. The CDR3 bases are TGTGCCAGCAGCCAAGATAATAGTCTAGCGGGACAGACCCAGTACTTC. It translates to CASSQDNSLAGQTQYF.

This clone was observed once. The rearrangement uses TRBV6-5 and TRBJ2-7; 8 positions agree with TRBD1. The CDR3 is 14 amino acids. Germline V CDR1 and CDR2: MNHEY, SVGAGI. The V segment lost 4 bases and the J segment 4 bases; nucleotides outside the gene matches: 6. The CDR3 loop reads CASSSPQGAYEQYV. DNA for the CDR3: TGTGCCAGCAGTTCCCCCCAGGGGGCGTACGAGCAGTACGTC.

A few counts support this clone. This chain joins TRBV7-2 and TRBJ1-1; D unclear. This CDR3 has 14 amino acids. Germline V lookup: CDR1 SGHTA, CDR2 FQGNSA. Trimming shortened V by 5 bases and J by 4 bases, and 14 bases separated the two germline ends. DNA of the CDR3: TGTGCCAGCAGCGTGGTGGGGAGTGGCACTGAAGCTTTCTTT. It translates to CASSVVGSGTEAFF.

The rearrangement uses TRBV6-5 and TRBJ2-1; D remains ambiguous. This CDR3 has 15 amino acids. Germline CDR1 is MNHEY and CDR2 is SVGAGI. The germline V and J ends were trimmed by 6 bases and 7 bases, with 19 bases remaining between them. CDR3 region: CASSLGSLETNEQFF. The CDR3 coding sequence is TGTGCCAGCAGCCTTGGTAGTTTAGAGACTAATGAGCAGTTCTTC.

The sample holds one count of this clone. This chain connects TRBV19 to TRBJ1-2; D is unclear. V shed 7 bases and J shed 6 bases, with 21 bases lying between them. Germline V gene sequence: CDR1 LNHDA, CDR2 SQIVND (reference sequence). The length of the CDR3 is 15 residues. CDR3 sequence (DNA): TGTGCCAGTATCCCCCTGGGGTCCTCGAGGGATGGCTACACCTTC. Translating it yields CASIPLGSSRDGYTF.

V gene TRBV9 combines with J gene TRBJ2-1; D might be TRBD1 (5 bases). The CDR3 spans 16 residues. V was cut by 0 bases and J by 7 bases, with 17 bases left in between. Germline CDR1 and CDR2: SGDLS and YYNGEE. CDR3 nucleotides: TGTGCCAGCAGCGTAGTACAGGCCTACGGGCCAAATGAGCAGTTCTTC. Its protein is CASSVVQAYGPNEQFF.

V gene TRBV7-9 combines with J gene TRBJ2-3; TRBD2 agrees at 14 bases. The CDR3 extends over 18 amino acids. CDR1 and CDR2 from the germline V gene are SEHNR and FQNEAQ (reference sequence). With V trimmed by 5 bases and J by 6 bases, 13 bases remained unmatched. CDR3 bases: TGTGCCAGCAGCCAATGGGCGACTAGCGGGGGGGAGAGTGATACGCAGTATTTT. Its translation is CASSQWATSGGESDTQYF.

The table lists this clone with a count of one. The CDR3 spells CASSLAPTSGRSTYNEQFF. Here the CDR3 DNA reads TGTGCCAGCAGCTTAGCCCCTACTAGCGGGAGGTCCACCTACAATGAGCAGTTCTTC. The chain is built from TRBV7-2 and TRBJ2-1, with TRBD2 matching over 12 bases. CDR1 is SGHTA and CDR2 is FQGNSA in the germline V gene. The CDR3 totals 19 residues. The trim removed 0 bases at V and 2 bases at J, leaving 8 bases unmatched. Full variable domain (outside the CDR3, taken from reference TRBV7-2 and TRBJ2-1): GAGVSQSPSNKVTEKGKDVELRCDPISGHTALYWYRQSLGQGLEFLIYFQGNSAPDKSGLPSDRFSAERTGGSVSTLTIQRTQQEDSAVYLCASSLAPTSGRSTYNEQFFGPGTRLTVL.

The rearrangement joins TRBV11-2 to TRBJ2-7, with TRBD1 identical over 9 bases. The CDR3 is 13 residues long. Germline V lookup: CDR1 SGHAT, CDR2 FQNNGV. V was clipped by 1 base and J by 5 bases; unmatched bases: 0. The CDR3 DNA reads TGTGCCAGCAGCTTAGGACAGGGGGACGAGCAGTACTTC. Amino acids: CASSLGQGDEQYF.

In DNA form, the CDR3 reads TGTGCCAGCAGTTCCTCGACGACAGCTCAAGAGACCCAGTACTTC. It encodes CASSSSTTAQETQYF. The chain carries TRBV28 and TRBJ2-5, with D possibly matching TRBD1 (5 bases). CDR3 length equals 15 residues. Germline assignment: CDR1 MDHEN and CDR2 SYDVKM. V lost 4 bases, J lost 2 bases, and 14 bases lay in between.

The gene calls are TRBV28 and TRBJ1-2, with TRBD1 matching over 10 bases. Germline V gene sequence: CDR1 MDHEN, CDR2 SYDVKM. V gave up 3 bases and J gave up 7 bases; unmatched junction bases: 8. This CDR3 comprises 15 residues. As DNA, the CDR3 is TGTGCCAGCAGTTTTCCTTCGACAGGGGGCTCTGGCTACACCTTC. It specifies CASSFPSTGGSGYTF.

The rearrangement joins TRBV10-3 to TRBJ1-2, with D perhaps matching TRBD1 (5 bases). V was pared by 2 bases and J by 2 bases, with 9 bases between. Germline V gene data show CDR1 as ENHRY and CDR2 as SYGVKD. This CDR3 is 14 amino acids long. Here the CDR3 DNA reads TGTGCCATCAGTGAGCGGGGCGCGAACTATGGCTACACCTTC. Its protein product is CAISERGANYGYTF.

This clone was counted a few times. The chain links TRBV2 to TRBJ2-5; no reliable D call. The CDR3 has 12 amino acids. Trimming cost V 7 bases and J 4 bases, with 10 bases left between them. Germline CDR1 SNHLY, CDR2 FYNNEI. CDR3 coding DNA: TGTGCCAGCACCCCGACAACAGAGACCCAGTACTTC. This translates into CASTPTTETQYF.

The chain uses TRBV7-2 and TRBJ1-1; D gene uncertain. The V and J ends lost 3 bases and 0 bases respectively, with 8 bases between them. The CDR3 runs 14 residues. Germline V gives CDR1 SGHTA, CDR2 FQGNSA. CDR3 sequence: CASSLGRMNTEAFF. In DNA form, the CDR3 reads TGTGCCAGCAGCTTGGGGAGGATGAACACTGAAGCTTTCTTT.

This rearrangement joins TRBV18 to TRBJ2-4; 8 bases fit TRBD2. Germline CDR1 KGHSH, CDR2 LQKENI. This CDR3 contains 16 residues. Germline trimming cut 4 bases from V and 1 base from J; bases unmatched to any gene: 6. The CDR3 reads CASSLGGGSAKNIQYF. The CDR3 DNA reads as TGTGCCAGCTCACTAGGCGGGGGGTCGGCCAAAAACATTCAGTACTTC.

This chain joins TRBV14 and TRBJ2-1; 8 nucleotides agree with TRBD2. The CDR3 is 18 amino acids. Trimming at V came to 1 base and at J to 3 bases, leaving 11 bases not matched to a gene. Germline V gene lookup returns CDR1 SGHDN and CDR2 FVKESK. The CDR3 nucleotides read TGTGCCAGCAGCCAAGTCCTGAGCCGGGGGGGTCGCTACAATGAGCAGTTCTTC. It codes for CASSQVLSRGGRYNEQFF.